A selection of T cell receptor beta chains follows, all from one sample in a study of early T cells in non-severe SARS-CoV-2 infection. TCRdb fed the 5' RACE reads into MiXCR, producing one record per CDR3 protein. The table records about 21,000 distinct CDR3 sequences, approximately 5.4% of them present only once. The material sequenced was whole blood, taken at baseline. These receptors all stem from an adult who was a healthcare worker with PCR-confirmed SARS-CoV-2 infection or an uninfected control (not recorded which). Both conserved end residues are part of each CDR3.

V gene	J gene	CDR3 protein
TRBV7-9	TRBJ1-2	CASSLEVTNYGYTF
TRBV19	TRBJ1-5	CASSDGEGQPQHF
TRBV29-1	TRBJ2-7	CSVTGTGSYEQYF
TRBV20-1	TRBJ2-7	CSASIMGQGNYEQYF
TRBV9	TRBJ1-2	CASSLGVENYGYTF
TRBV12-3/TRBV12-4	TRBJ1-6	CASRGGETVNSPLHF
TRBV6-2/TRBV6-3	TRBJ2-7	CASSYFQESYEQYF
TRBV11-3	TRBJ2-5	CASSTRTNQETQYF
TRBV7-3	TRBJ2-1	CASSLNPGLPVYNEQFF
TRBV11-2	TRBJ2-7	CASRIGGGVYEQYF
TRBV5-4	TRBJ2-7	CASSEGLAGGLYEQYF
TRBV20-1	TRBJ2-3	CSARGAGVGTDTQYF
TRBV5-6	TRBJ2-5	CASSTTWEQETQYF
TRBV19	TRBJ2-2	CASLSDDTDTGELFF
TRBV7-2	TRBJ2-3	CASSGGLAGTDTQYF
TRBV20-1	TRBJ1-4	CSAHTRQGLYEKLFF
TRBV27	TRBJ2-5	CASCRPGQETQYF
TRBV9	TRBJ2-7	CASSSPSYEQYF
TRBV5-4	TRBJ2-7	CASSRPGLATYEQYF
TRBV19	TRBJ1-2	CASSISNYGYTF
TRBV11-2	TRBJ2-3	CASSLALMTDTQYF
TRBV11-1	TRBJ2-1	CASSKVDAYNEQFF
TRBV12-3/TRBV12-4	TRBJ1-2	CASSTGFGYTF
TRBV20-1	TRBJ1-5	CSARDIRLTSNQPQHF
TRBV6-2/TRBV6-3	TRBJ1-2	CASSYEAGGSVGYGYTF
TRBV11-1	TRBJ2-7	CASSPGQTYEQYF
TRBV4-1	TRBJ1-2	CASSPRTSPGNYGYTF
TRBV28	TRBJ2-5	CASSAAGAGEETQYF
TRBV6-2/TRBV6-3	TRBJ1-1	CAVGAAGLNTEAFF
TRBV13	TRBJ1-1	CASSFYDRGGEAFF
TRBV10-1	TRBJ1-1	CASSDRDRGIGMNTEAFF
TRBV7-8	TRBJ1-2	CASSLVRTGGRGYTF